This is a list of T cell receptor beta chains from one sample in a study of T cell changes during pregnancy in multiple sclerosis. TCRdb's copy holds only in-frame clones and misses some; the assay was immunoSEQ multiplex PCR. The table records around 99,000 clones, less than 95% of them present only once. This specimen consisted of peripheral blood, obtained in the third trimester of pregnancy. These TCRs come from a female donor in good health, enrolled as a control in a pregnancy study. Each CDR3 is given with its conserved first and last residue. D genes are given only for firm matches. Size values are once, few and many counts, or a class for expanded clones, and some rows have none.

V,size,J,D,CDR3,DNA
TRBV6-1,-,TRBJ2-2,TRBD2,CASSDKRGGVGELFF,TGTGCCAGCAGTGATAAGCGGGGGGGGGTCGGGGAGCTGTTTTTT
TRBV29-1,-,TRBJ2-3,-,CSVAAGATTDTQYF,TGCAGCGTTGCGGCGGGGGCGACCACAGATACGCAGTATTTT
TRBV4-1,-,TRBJ1-1,-,CASRGQLATEAFF,TGCGCCAGCAGAGGACAGTTGGCAACTGAAGCTTTCTTT
TRBV13,once,TRBJ1-1,TRBD1,CASSIRQGAGTEAFF,TGTGCCAGCAGCATAAGACAGGGGGCAGGGACTGAAGCTTTCTTT
TRBV6-5,once,TRBJ1-5,-,CAGSSIPPAGNQPQHF,TGTGCCGGCAGTTCGATCCCACCGGCGGGCAATCAGCCCCAGCATTTT
TRBV30,-,TRBJ1-2,-,CAWSEPLGVGTF,TGTGCCTGGAGTGAACCCCTAGGGGTGGGCACCTTC
TRBV6-4,many,TRBJ2-5,-,CASSPQGGQETQYF,TGTGCCAGCAGTCCACAGGGTGGACAAGAGACCCAGTACTTC
TRBV4-1,once,TRBJ1-1,-,CASSPATGDQAFF,TGCGCCAGCAGCCCCGCCACCGGGGATCAGGCTTTCTTT
TRBV5-6,once,TRBJ1-1,-,CASSPATVTTEAFF,TGTGCCAGCAGCCCAGCGACAGTCACCACTGAAGCTTTCTTT
TRBV14,-,TRBJ1-6,-,CASSFGTNSPLHF,TGTGCCAGCAGCTTCGGGACAAATTCACCCCTCCACTTT
TRBV30,once,TRBJ2-4,TRBD1,CAWSTGDLNIQYF,TGTGCCTGGAGTACAGGGGATCTGAACATTCAGTACTTC
TRBV7-2,-,TRBJ2-2,TRBD1,CASSWGQGAFNTGELFF,TGTGCCAGCAGTTGGGGGCAGGGGGCTTTTAACACCGGGGAGCTGTTTTTT
TRBV4-1,-,TRBJ2-3,TRBD1,CASSQVPGTGETDTQYF,TGCGCCAGCAGCCAAGTTCCCGGGACAGGAGAAACAGATACGCAGTATTTT
TRBV6-1,-,TRBJ1-2,-,CASGSEMVGYGYTF,TGTGCCAGCGGTTCTGAAATGGTCGGCTATGGCTACACCTTC
TRBV9,-,TRBJ2-5,TRBD2,CASSVGASGGGDQETQYF,TGTGCCAGCAGCGTAGGGGCTAGCGGGGGAGGCGACCAAGAGACCCAGTACTTC
TRBV5-1,few,TRBJ2-3,-,CASKEGDTQYF,TGCGCCAGCAAGGAGGGAGATACGCAGTATTTT
TRBV7-2,-,TRBJ2-2,TRBD2,CASSLGGGLSPGELFF,TGTGCCAGCAGCTTAGGCGGGGGTCTGTCCCCCGGGGAGCTGTTTTTT
TRBV25-1,-,TRBJ1-3,TRBD1,CASSGDRGSGNTIYF,TGTGCCAGCAGTGGGGACAGGGGCTCTGGAAACACCATATATTTT
TRBV29-1,-,TRBJ1-2,TRBD1,CSAQPGQGEKYYGYTF,TGCAGCGCCCAACCGGGACAGGGTGAAAAGTACTATGGCTACACCTTC
TRBV5-1,-,TRBJ2-5,TRBD1,CASSKMGQPQETQYF,TGCGCCAGCAGCAAGATGGGACAGCCTCAAGAGACCCAGTACTTC
TRBV5-4,-,TRBJ2-7,TRBD2,CASSVGLAGGEQYF,TGTGCCAGCAGCGTGGGACTAGCGGGCGGCGAGCAGTACTTC
TRBV5-5,-,TRBJ1-2,TRBD1,CASRRLGQDGYTF,TGTGCCAGCAGGCGGCTGGGACAGGATGGCTACACCTTC
TRBV7-3,-,TRBJ2-1,-,CASSPLASYNEQFF,TGTGCCAGCAGCCCCCTAGCGAGCTACAATGAGCAGTTCTTC
TRBV5-1,-,TRBJ1-2,TRBD1,CASSSTGRQGNGYTF,TGCGCCAGCAGCAGCACCGGAAGACAGGGGAATGGCTACACCTTC
TRBV30,-,TRBJ1-1,-,CASGQLNTEAFF,TGTGCCTCCGGACAGCTTAACACTGAAGCTTTCTTT
TRBV18,-,TRBJ2-2,TRBD1,CASSPMGTGTTGELFF,TGTGCCAGCTCACCAATGGGGACAGGGACCACCGGGGAGCTGTTTTTT
TRBV14,-,TRBJ2-3,-,CASSQDWGGASTDTQYF,TGTGCCAGCAGCCAAGATTGGGGGGGGGCGAGCACAGATACGCAGTATTTT
TRBV11-3,-,TRBJ1-6,TRBD1,CASSQQAEQGLPLHF,TGTGCCAGCAGCCAGCAAGCGGAACAGGGGTTACCCCTCCACTTT
TRBV7-2,-,TRBJ2-3,TRBD2,CASSLDSGTTDTQYF,TGTGCCAGCAGCTTGGATAGCGGGACCACAGATACGCAGTATTTT
TRBV4-3,-,TRBJ2-1,TRBD2,CASSQSGTSGGLDEQFF,TGCGCCAGCAGCCAATCCGGGACTAGCGGGGGGCTCGATGAGCAGTTCTTC
TRBV5-8,-,TRBJ1-5,-,CASSLWRGRESNQPQHF,TGTGCCAGCAGCCTGTGGCGGGGGAGGGAAAGCAATCAGCCCCAGCATTTT
TRBV19,-,TRBJ1-2,-,CASTVSGDPRGYTF,TGTGCCAGTACCGTGTCGGGGGACCCGAGAGGCTACACCTTC
TRBV10-3,-,TRBJ2-7,TRBD1,CAISVRDRDYEQYF,TGTGCCATCAGTGTACGGGACAGAGACTACGAGCAGTACTTC
TRBV6-5,-,TRBJ1-2,TRBD1,CASSYEIGQGVGGYTF,TGTGCCAGCAGTTACGAGATAGGACAGGGGGTGGGTGGCTACACCTTC
TRBV30,-,TRBJ2-5,-,CAWSTLRGAQETQYF,TGTGCCTGGAGTACTCTTCGCGGGGCCCAAGAGACCCAGTACTTC
TRBV6-1,-,TRBJ1-3,-,CASSAVQVGNTIYF,TGTGCCAGCAGTGCGGTTCAGGTTGGAAACACCATATATTTT
TRBV2,-,TRBJ1-3,TRBD1,CASSVDRGHGNTIYF,TGTGCCAGCAGTGTGGACAGGGGGCACGGAAACACCATATATTTT
TRBV2,-,TRBJ2-7,-,CASSVPAAGAYEQYF,TGTGCCAGCAGTGTCCCGGCCGCAGGGGCCTACGAGCAGTACTTC
TRBV29-1,-,TRBJ2-2,-,CSAGKGEGELFF,TGCAGCGCCGGAAAGGGGGAAGGGGAGCTGTTTTTT
TRBV11-2,-,TRBJ2-7,TRBD2,CASSFFSGGSYEQYF,TGTGCCAGCAGCTTCTTTAGCGGGGGTTCCTACGAGCAGTACTTC
TRBV5-1,-,TRBJ1-3,-,CASSGQSPSGNTIYF,TGCGCCAGCAGCGGACAGTCGCCCTCTGGAAACACCATATATTTT
TRBV9,-,TRBJ2-3,TRBD2,CASGGSGLAGTDTQYF,TGTGCCAGCGGGGGGAGTGGGCTAGCGGGGACAGATACGCAGTATTTT
TRBV4-3,once,TRBJ1-1,-,CASSLGTLNTEAFF,TGCGCCAGCAGCCTGGGGACATTGAACACTGAAGCTTTCTTT
TRBV11-3,-,TRBJ2-1,-,CASSLVANEQFF,TGTGCCAGCAGCTTAGTAGCGAATGAGCAGTTCTTC
TRBV11-2,-,TRBJ2-2,TRBD2,CASSFGGRLSTGELFF,TGTGCCAGCAGCTTCGGGGGGAGGTTGAGCACCGGGGAGCTGTTTTTT
TRBV7-2,-,TRBJ2-1,TRBD2,CASSLGFSGAMYNEQFF,TGTGCCAGCAGCTTAGGGTTTAGCGGGGCAATGTACAATGAGCAGTTCTTC
TRBV5-6,-,TRBJ2-1,TRBD2,CASSTSGGSREQFF,TGTGCCAGCAGTACTAGCGGGGGGTCTCGGGAGCAGTTCTTC
TRBV7-6,-,TRBJ2-2,-,CASSLVFSNTGELFF,TGTGCCAGCAGCTTAGTCTTTTCGAACACCGGGGAGCTGTTTTTT
TRBV5-5,-,TRBJ1-6,-,CASSLEAGETSPLHF,TGTGCCAGCAGCTTGGAAGCAGGGGAAACATCACCCCTCCACTTT
TRBV2,-,TRBJ2-7,TRBD1,CASSVGQGVYEQYF,TGTGCCAGCAGTGTAGGACAGGGGGTTTACGAGCAGTACTTC
TRBV19,-,TRBJ2-1,-,CASSIDPTGGGQFF,TGTGCCAGTAGTATAGATCCTACCGGGGGAGGCCAGTTCTTC